This entry lists 27 T cell receptor beta chains sequenced from one sample in a study of TIL therapy for anti-PD-1-resistant metastatic lung cancer. This was the immunoSEQ v3 assay. TCRdb's table, derived via immunoSEQ multiplex PCR, lists solely in-frame clones and lacks some. The repertoire has 50,000 to 60,000 clones, just over 70% of them found once; the top ten carry 5.6%. Time point given: pre-treatment sample, taken before nivolumab and TIL therapy. Most excised metastases sampled were pleural nodules or supraclavicular lymph nodes. The specimen comprised tumor tissue, sampled at baseline. These receptors came from a person aged 25 to 80 with non-small cell lung cancer.

V usage is TRBV7-9 and J usage is TRBJ1-2, with D hard to call. The V gene lost 0 bases and the J gene lost 0 bases, with 5 bases spanning the gap. The germline CDR1 and CDR2 sequences are SEHNR and FQNEAQ (reference sequence). This CDR3 is 14 amino acids long. The CDR3 sequence: CASSLARANYGYTF. CDR3 DNA sequence: TGTGCCAGCAGCTTAGCGAGAGCTAACTATGGCTACACCTTC.

The chain joins TRBV19 to TRBJ2-2; 8 nucleotides agree with TRBD2. Germline assignment: CDR1 LNHDA and CDR2 SQIVND (reference sequence). The V gene end was trimmed by 4 bases and the J gene end by 5 bases; junction bases not matched to a gene: 6. There are 15 residues in the CDR3. The CDR3 DNA sequence: TGTGCCAGTAGTACTGGGCGGGGGGTTACCGGGGAGCTGTTTTTT. This codes for CASSTGRGVTGELFF.

The V and J genes are TRBV28 and TRBJ1-5; D unresolved. In germline, CDR1 is MDHEN, CDR2 SYDVKM. CDR3 length: 15 amino acids. V lost 7 bases and J 7 bases, leaving 20 bases between the germline ends. CDR3 region: CASNRLVGLRQPQHF. The CDR3 DNA sequence: TGTGCCAGCAACCGCTTAGTGGGCCTCAGGCAGCCCCAGCATTTT.

The chain links TRBV25-1 to TRBJ2-5; D may be TRBD2 (5 bases). The CDR3 sequence is 14 residues long. V lost 3 bases and J 1 base, leaving 9 bases between the germline ends. Germline CDR1 MGHDK, CDR2 SYGVNS. The CDR3 coding sequence is TGTGCCAGCAGTGACCGAGGAGGCCAAGAGACCCAGTACTTC. Protein product: CASSDRGGQETQYF.

This chain links TRBV19 with TRBJ2-7, with D maybe TRBD1 (6 bases). Germline assignment: CDR1 LNHDA and CDR2 SQIVND (reference sequence). This CDR3 is 13 amino acids long. V was cut by 5 bases and J by 3 bases, with 11 bases left in between. The DNA for the CDR3 is TGTGCCAGTAGTCCCGCGACAGGCTACGAGCAGTACTTC. Protein product: CASSPATGYEQYF.

CDR3 sequence: CASRGQGFDTGELFF. For the CDR3, the DNA is TGCGCCAGCAGGGGACAGGGGTTTGACACCGGGGAGCTGTTTTTT. The chain joins TRBV5-1 to TRBJ2-2; 10 nucleotides align to TRBD1. Looked up from germline, CDR1 is SGHRS and CDR2 is YFSETQ. V was clipped by 5 bases and J by 3 bases; unmatched bases: 4. The CDR3 totals 15 residues.

The chain is built from TRBV5-4 and TRBJ2-1; D is perhaps TRBD2 (6 bases). CDR1 and CDR2 from the germline V gene are SGHNT and YYREEE (reference sequence). V lost 3 bases and J 4 bases, leaving 14 bases between the germline ends. The CDR3 is 15 residues long. CDR3 amino acids: CASSSGLLTYNEQFF. The CDR3 coding sequence is TGTGCCAGCAGCTCAGGACTACTTACTTACAATGAGCAGTTCTTC.

This clone has just a few counts. The rearrangement links TRBV7-2 to TRBJ1-2; D is unresolved. The CDR3 is 15 amino acids. The V end was cut by 0 bases, the J end by 1 base, with 9 bases between. CDR1 is SGHTA, CDR2 FQGNSA, per germline. This CDR3 is CASSLAGGVNYGYTF. For the CDR3, the DNA is TGTGCCAGCAGCTTAGCGGGCGGGGTTAACTATGGCTACACCTTC.

This clone was seen more than once but under ten times. V is TRBV29-1 and J is TRBJ2-7; D might be TRBD1 (5 bases). Trimming removed 4 bases from V and 2 bases from J, with 9 bases in between. There are 12 residues in the CDR3. Germline assignment: CDR1 SQVTM and CDR2 ANQGSEA. The DNA of the CDR3 is TGCAGCGTTGGGGCAGGGACCTACGAGCAGTACTTC. Protein product: CSVGAGTYEQYF.

This chain joins TRBV6-1 and TRBJ2-1; D remains ambiguous. This CDR3 comprises 12 residues. Germline V gene lookup returns CDR1 MNHNS and CDR2 SASEGT. Trimming left V 1 base short and J 7 bases short, with 5 bases between. This CDR3 is CASSEGRNEQFF. For the CDR3, the DNA is TGTGCCAGCAGTGAAGGACGGAATGAGCAGTTCTTC.

The genes are TRBV2 and TRBJ1-2; TRBD1 is a possible D gene (5 bases). The germline CDR1 and CDR2 sequences are SNHLY and FYNNEI. Trimming took 6 bases from V and 7 from J, leaving 21 bases between them. The length of the CDR3 is 15 residues. CDR3 sequence (DNA): TGTGCCAGCAGCCCCGATTTGGCTACGAGGGGTGGCTACACCTTC. As protein: CASSPDLATRGGYTF.

This chain connects TRBV30 to TRBJ1-2; weak D call: TRBD1 (6 bases). This CDR3 has 14 residues. Germline V lookup: CDR1 GTSNPN, CDR2 SVGIG (reference sequence). Trimming shortened V by 2 bases and J by 4 bases, and 14 bases separated the two germline ends. The CDR3 nucleotides read TGTGCCTGGAGTCCGTGGGGGACATCCTATGGCTACACCTTC. Encoded protein: CAWSPWGTSYGYTF.

The chain recombines TRBV11-2 with TRBJ1-4; the match to TRBD1 covers 7 bases. The CDR3 spans 15 residues. V was clipped by 3 bases and J by 4 bases; unmatched bases: 5. Per the germline V gene, CDR1 is SGHAT and CDR2 is FQNNGV. This CDR3 reads CASSLTGTDNEKLFF. The CDR3 coding sequence is TGTGCCAGCAGCTTGACAGGGACCGATAATGAAAAACTGTTTTTT.

This clone turned up a few times. The chain joins TRBV13 to TRBJ2-3; D perhaps matches TRBD1 (6 bases). Germline V gene lookup returns CDR1 PRHDT and CDR2 FYEKMQ (reference sequence). This CDR3 has 15 amino acids. Trimming cost V 5 bases and J 4 bases, with 16 bases left between them. For the CDR3, the DNA is TGTGCCAGCAGCCCCCCAGGGGCTCTCCCAGATACGCAGTATTTT. Its translation: CASSPPGALPDTQYF.

A few counts support this clone. The chain has TRBV5-6 and TRBJ2-7; D is unresolved. CDR1 and CDR2 from the germline V gene are SGHDT and YYEEEE. Trimming removed 2 bases at V and 5 bases at J, with 5 bases between. The CDR3 has 11 amino acids. The CDR3 region is CASSFTNEQYF. CDR3 DNA: TGTGCCAGCAGCTTTACGAACGAGCAGTACTTC.

This clone was counted a single time. This rearrangement joins TRBV13 to TRBJ1-2; unclear D gene. CDR1 is PRHDT and CDR2 is FYEKMQ in the germline V gene (reference sequence). The CDR3 sequence is 13 residues long. Trimming shortened V by 5 bases and J by 8 bases, and 15 bases separated the two germline ends. CDR3 residues: CASSPRHQWGYTF. As DNA, the CDR3 is TGTGCCAGCAGCCCGAGACACCAATGGGGCTACACCTTC.

The rearrangement uses TRBV6-5 and TRBJ1-6, with 7 bases matching TRBD1. V shed 6 bases, J shed 7 bases, and the junction held 9 bases outside the gene matches. CDR3 length equals 15 residues. Germline loops: CDR1 MNHEY, CDR2 SVGAGI. The CDR3, as DNA: TGTGCCAGCAGCCTGGGAGGGGGCGAGAATTCACCCCTCCACTTT. This encodes CASSLGGGENSPLHF.

CDR3 sequence (DNA): TGTGCCAGCAGCTCGGACAGGTTCGGGGAGCTGTTTTTT. Translating gives CASSSDRFGELFF. J is TRBJ2-2 and V is TRBV5-6; TRBD1 matches 7 bases. The V and J ends lost 3 bases and 7 bases, in that order; junction bases with no gene match: 3. CDR3 length: 13 residues. Germline CDR1 reads SGHDT; CDR2 reads YYEEEE.

This clone occurred a few times. The chain is built from TRBV30 and TRBJ2-1, with D unresolved. The CDR3 runs to 11 residues. Germline V lookup: CDR1 GTSNPN, CDR2 SVGIG (reference sequence). Deletions cut 2 bases from V and 10 bases from J, with 9 bases between. The CDR3 DNA reads as TGTGCCTGGAGTCCTGCCCTAGAGCAGTTCTTC. This gives the protein CAWSPALEQFF.

The V gene is TRBV6-6, the J gene TRBJ2-3, with D maybe TRBD1 (5 bases). The germline V and J ends were trimmed by 5 bases and 1 base, with 13 bases remaining between them. The CDR3 has 15 residues. From germline, CDR1 is MNHNY and CDR2 SVGAGI (reference sequence). CDR3 sequence reads: CASSPAGHGTDTQYF. The CDR3, as DNA: TGTGCCAGCAGTCCCGCAGGGCACGGCACAGATACGCAGTATTTT.

The chain links TRBV10-3 to TRBJ2-1; the D call may be TRBD1 or TRBD2 (6 bases each). CDR1 and CDR2 (germline): ENHRY, SYGVKD. The CDR3 is made up of 14 amino acids. Trimming cost V 7 bases and J 5 bases, with 15 bases left between them. The CDR3 here is CAIKGGTFHNEQFF. CDR3 sequence (DNA): TGTGCCATCAAGGGGGGAACCTTCCACAATGAGCAGTTCTTC.

In its sample, this clone was seen a few times. CDR3 amino acids: CATQDARRTGNTIYF. CDR3 nucleotides: TGTGCCACACAGGACGCACGTCGTACTGGAAACACCATATATTTT. The chain carries TRBV10-3 and TRBJ1-3; D is perhaps TRBD1 (5 bases). Trimming took off 10 bases at V and 2 bases at J, with 18 bases between the two ends. The CDR3 is 15 residues long. The germline V gene encodes CDR1 ENHRY and CDR2 SYGVKD.

This chain links TRBV30 with TRBJ2-2, with TRBD2 matching 8 bases. The CDR3 length is 13 residues. Germline trimming cut 4 bases from V and 7 bases from J; bases unmatched to any gene: 5. Germline V CDR1 and CDR2: GTSNPN, SVGIG (reference sequence). The CDR3, as DNA: TGTGCCTGGACTAGCGGGCACTACGGGGAGCTGTTTTTT. Its translation is CAWTSGHYGELFF. The variable domain in full, completed from reference TRBV30 and TRBJ2-2, reads SQTIHQWPATLVQPVGSPLSLECTVEGTSNPNLYWYRQAAGRGLQLLFYSVGIGQISSEVPQNLSASRPQDRQFILSSKKLLLSDSGFYLCAWTSGHYGELFFGEGSRLTVL.

The rearrangement links TRBV9 to TRBJ1-4, with D unclear. Trimming cost V 0 bases and J 8 bases, with 14 bases left between them. The CDR3 is made up of 15 amino acids. Germline lookup yields CDR1 SGDLS and CDR2 YYNGEE. CDR3 region: CASSVGGLLEEKLFF. The CDR3 DNA is TGTGCCAGCAGCGTAGGAGGTTTACTGGAGGAAAAACTGTTTTTT.

This clone is a singleton in its sample. The chain links TRBV7-9 to TRBJ1-1; D is unresolved. This CDR3 region has 15 residues. The germline gives CDR1 SEHNR, CDR2 FQNEAQ (reference sequence). V dropped 2 bases and J dropped 2 bases, with 12 bases sitting between them. CDR3 sequence (DNA): TGTGCCAGCAGCTTACCCCAGGCTCTTAACACTGAAGCTTTCTTT. Amino acid sequence: CASSLPQALNTEAFF.

The V call is TRBV19, the J call TRBJ2-7, with D perhaps being TRBD1 or TRBD2 (5 bases each). Trimming left V 4 bases short and J 2 bases short, with 15 bases between. Per germline, CDR1 LNHDA and CDR2 SQIVND (reference sequence). This CDR3 is 15 amino acids long. CDR3 loop: CASSNSGGGAYEQYF. CDR3 in DNA: TGTGCCAGTAGTAATTCGGGTGGGGGAGCCTACGAGCAGTACTTC.

The chain uses TRBV5-4 and TRBJ1-1, with 12 bases matching TRBD1. Germline CDR1 reads SGHNT; CDR2 reads YYREEE (reference sequence). Germline trimming cut 7 bases from V and 6 bases from J; bases unmatched to any gene: 13. The CDR3 is 16 amino acids. The CDR3 here is CASGRGQGALWAEAFF. The CDR3 DNA is TGTGCCAGCGGCCGGGGACAGGGGGCGCTATGGGCTGAAGCTTTCTTT.